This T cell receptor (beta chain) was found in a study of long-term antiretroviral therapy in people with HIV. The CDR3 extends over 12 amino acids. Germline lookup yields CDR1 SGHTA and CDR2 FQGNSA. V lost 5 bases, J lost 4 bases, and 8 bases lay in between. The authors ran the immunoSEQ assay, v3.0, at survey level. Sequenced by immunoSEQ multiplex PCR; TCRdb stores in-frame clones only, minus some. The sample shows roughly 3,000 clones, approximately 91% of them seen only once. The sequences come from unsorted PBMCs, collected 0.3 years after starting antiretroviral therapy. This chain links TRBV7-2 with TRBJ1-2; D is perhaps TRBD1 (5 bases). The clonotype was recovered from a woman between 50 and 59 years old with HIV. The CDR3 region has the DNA TGTGCCAGCAGCCCCCAGGGCTATGGCTACACCTTC. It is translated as CASSPQGYGYTF.